Detailed here is one T cell receptor beta chain. Antigen specificity is unknown. Per germline, CDR1 DFQATT and CDR2 SNEGSKA (reference sequence). CDR3 size: 14 residues. V was pared by 5 bases and J by 2 bases, with 7 bases of the junction left unmatched. This sample stems from a study of blood T cells in healthy people across ages. As for the study in general: When template switching was applied, about one barcoded beta molecule was captured per two T cells.

The study's findings and limits: What prevented conclusive comparison of naive and antigen-experienced cells was that PBMCs were unsorted. A strong correlation was found between TCR beta diversity and the percentage of naive T cells.

A second PCR, run for roughly 7 to 12 cycles, used a sample-barcoded 5' primer plus a J-beta primer mix. Each cDNA molecule carried a tag from a template-switch adaptor that contained 12 random nucleotides. TCRdb independently ran MiXCR on the 5' RACE reads; one entry per CDR3 protein. The table includes about 1.4 million distinct CDR3 sequences, 45% to 70% detected once. This receptor was taken from a man between 18 and 29 years old in good health. The sample was blood. This chain joins TRBV20-1 and TRBJ2-5; 8 bases fit TRBD2. The CDR3 nucleotides read TGCAGTGCTCCGCAAGCGGGAGATCAAGAGACCCAGTACTTC. Amino acid sequence: CSAPQAGDQETQYF.